These T cell receptor beta chains were read from a single sample in a study of cytomegalovirus exposure and HLA in healthy donors. Libraries were prepared by immunoSEQ multiplex PCR; TCRdb keeps only in-frame clonotypes and omits some of them. The sample yields 100,000 to 150,000 clones, of which the top ten take up 2.5% to 3%. The sequenced sample consisted of PBMCs. The receptor set was obtained from a man aged 25-45 years in good health and CMV-seronegative. The CDR3 runs from the conserved cysteine through the conserved F or W. A D gene is named only where the DNA matches it firmly.

D gene: TRBD2; J gene: TRBJ2-5; V gene: TRBV7-2; CDR3 DNA: TGTGCCAGCAGCTTACGAAGCGGGAGGAGCCAAGAGACCCAGTACTTC; CDR3 protein: CASSLRSGRSQETQYF
D gene: TRBD1; J gene: TRBJ2-7; V gene: TRBV10-1; CDR3 DNA: TGCGCCAAGCTACAGGGGCGTAGCTACGAGCAGTACTTC; CDR3 protein: CAKLQGRSYEQYF
D gene: NA; J gene: TRBJ2-2; V gene: TRBV15; CDR3 DNA: TGTGCCACCAGCAGACCCCGTCCCTCCGGGGAGCTGTTTTTT; CDR3 protein: CATSRPRPSGELFF
D gene: NA; J gene: TRBJ2-1; V gene: TRBV28; CDR3 DNA: TGTGCCAGCAGTTTATTATGGGACTCCTCCTACAATGAGCAGTTCTTC; CDR3 protein: CASSLLWDSSYNEQFF
D gene: NA; J gene: TRBJ1-1; V gene: TRBV30; CDR3 DNA: TGTGCCTGGGGGATACTAGAAGAAGGAGCAGAAGCTTTCTTT; CDR3 protein: CAWGILEEGAEAFF
D gene: TRBD2; J gene: TRBJ2-3; V gene: TRBV15; CDR3 DNA: TGTGCCACCAGCGGACTAGCGGCCCTGAACACAGATACGCAGTATTTT; CDR3 protein: CATSGLAALNTDTQYF
D gene: TRBD1; J gene: TRBJ1-1; V gene: TRBV7-9; CDR3 DNA: TGTGCCAGCAGCCCAGGGGGGTTAAACACTGAAGCTTTCTTT; CDR3 protein: CASSPGGLNTEAFF
D gene: NA; J gene: TRBJ2-5; V gene: TRBV27; CDR3 DNA: TGTGCCAGCAGCCCCTCTTTAGAGACCCAGTACTTC; CDR3 protein: CASSPSLETQYF
D gene: NA; J gene: TRBJ2-7; V gene: TRBV6-6; CDR3 DNA: TGTGCCAGCAGAGAGACCTACGAGCAGTACTTC; CDR3 protein: CASRETYEQYF
D gene: TRBD2; J gene: TRBJ2-3; V gene: TRBV19; CDR3 DNA: TGTGCCAGTAGTATCAATCAGGGGACTAGCGGGAGCGCAGATACGCAGTATTTT; CDR3 protein: CASSINQGTSGSADTQYF
D gene: NA; J gene: TRBJ2-7; V gene: TRBV11-2; CDR3 DNA: TGTGCCAGCAGCCTCCTCGGCGGATCCTACGAGCAGTACTTC; CDR3 protein: CASSLLGGSYEQYF